These T cell receptor beta chains were read from a single sample in a study of shared clonotypes between healthy human individuals. Produced via immunoSEQ multiplex PCR; TCRdb's table is partial and in-frame only. The sample has roughly 2 million clones, about 95% seen once. The material sequenced was naive CD8+ T cells sorted from blood. The receptors stem from a man between 18 and 35 years old in good health. Both conserved end residues are part of each CDR3. A D gene is named only where the DNA matches it firmly. Clone size, where shown, is once, few, many, or a class for clones that have expanded.

TRBV28	TRBD1	TRBJ1-2	NA	CASSLTGGYYGYTF	TGTGCCAGCAGTTTAACAGGGGGCTACTATGGCTACACCTTC
TRBV4-1	NA	TRBJ1-1	NA	CASSQAQTTEAFF	TGCGCCAGCAGCCAGGCGCAGACCACTGAAGCTTTCTTT
TRBV30	NA	TRBJ1-2	NA	CAQTALANYGYTF	TGTGCTCAGACGGCCCTAGCCAACTATGGCTACACCTTC
TRBV7-6	NA	TRBJ1-1	NA	CASSSSGTEAFF	TGTGCCAGCAGCTCCTCAGGGACTGAAGCTTTCTTT
TRBV27	NA	TRBJ2-7	NA	CASSLFGPAYEQYF	TGTGCCAGCAGTTTGTTCGGGCCTGCCTACGAGCAGTACTTC
TRBV30	NA	TRBJ2-2	once	CAWNGVSGELFF	TGTGCCTGGAACGGGGTTTCGGGGGAGCTGTTTTTT
TRBV19	NA	TRBJ1-6	NA	CASSILGNNSPLHF	TGTGCCAGTAGTATCTTAGGGAACAATTCACCCCTCCACTTT
TRBV6-1	TRBD1	TRBJ1-2	NA	CASKDREHYGYTF	TGTGCCAGCAAGGACAGGGAACACTATGGCTACACCTTC
TRBV4-1	NA	TRBJ2-7	once	CASSQDLWGYEQYF	TGCGCCAGCAGCCAAGACCTATGGGGCTACGAGCAGTACTTC
TRBV7-7	NA	TRBJ2-3	NA	CASSLTPPDTQYF	TGTGCTAGCAGCTTAACTCCCCCAGATACGCAGTATTTT